A single sample is the source of the 17 T cell receptor beta chains below, sequenced in a study of T-cell reconstitution after alpha-beta-depleted transplantation in children. It was with unique molecular identifiers that the TCRbeta library was prepared. Each CDR3 protein is one row after TCRdb ran MiXCR on the PCR reads. This table has hundreds of thousands of distinct CDR3 sequences, over 15% appearing once. The specimen comprised PBMCs from the stem cell graft donor, sampled from the stem cell graft. All receptors derive from a human donor who donated a stem cell graft to a child with acute myeloid leukemia.

This sequence joins TRBV11-1 and TRBJ2-5; TRBD2 matches at 7 bases. In germline, CDR1 is SGHAT, CDR2 FQDESV (reference sequence). J was trimmed by 3 bases and V by 3 bases; bases with no gene match: 4. The CDR3 loop spans 14 amino acids. CDR3 sequence (DNA): TGTGCCAGCAGCTTCTCCCTAGCGGAAGAGACCCAGTACTTC. Translation: CASSFSLAEETQYF.

This clonotype was observed a few times. The rearrangement links TRBV20-1 to TRBJ1-1; no reliable D call. There are 13 residues in the CDR3. Germline assignment: CDR1 DFQATT and CDR2 SNEGSKA (reference sequence). V was shortened by 7 bases and J by 5 bases, with 17 bases between the two germline ends. CDR3 sequence: CSVLLPGRTEAFF. For the CDR3, the DNA is TGCAGTGTCCTCTTGCCCGGGCGGACTGAAGCTTTCTTT.

This clonotype came up a few times. This chain joins TRBV4-3 and TRBJ1-3; D is uncertain. V was shortened by 0 bases and J by 0 bases, with 18 bases between the two germline ends. The CDR3 is 19 amino acids. CDR1 is LGHNA, CDR2 YSLEER, per germline. DNA of the CDR3: TGCGCCAGCAGCCAAGATATTGAGCGGGAGTTTAGCTCTGGAAACACCATATATTTT. This translates into CASSQDIEREFSSGNTIYF.

The rearrangement uses TRBV20-1 and TRBJ2-1; 12 bases line up with TRBD1. The V gene's germline CDR1 is DFQATT and CDR2 SNEGSKA (reference sequence). The CDR3 is made up of 17 amino acids. Unmatched junction bases numbered 5, after V lost 1 base and J lost 1 base. The CDR3 region is CSARGPGQGASYNEQFF. CDR3 DNA sequence: TGCAGTGCTAGAGGCCCGGGACAGGGGGCATCCTACAATGAGCAGTTCTTC.

This clonotype was seen ten or more times. The chain links TRBV27 to TRBJ2-1; D could derive from TRBD1 or TRBD2 (5 bases each). CDR1 and CDR2 (germline): MNHEY, SMNVEV (reference sequence). Trimming cost V 4 bases and J 4 bases, with 8 bases left between them. CDR3 length: 13 residues. The CDR3 nucleotides read TGTGCCAGCAGTTGGGACCCGTACAATGAGCAGTTCTTC. Translating gives CASSWDPYNEQFF.

In its sample, this clonotype was seen a few times. The rearrangement joins TRBV7-2 to TRBJ2-2; maybe TRBD1 (5 bases). The CDR3 runs to 17 residues. V lost 5 bases to trimming and J lost 0 bases, with 16 bases between them. Germline assignment: CDR1 SGHTA and CDR2 FQGNSA. CDR3 nucleotide sequence: TGTGCCAGCAGCCTCAGGAAGGGGCGCGCGAACACCGGGGAGCTGTTTTTT. The encoded protein is CASSLRKGRANTGELFF.

The V call is TRBV5-6, the J call TRBJ2-2, with D possibly being TRBD1 (5 bases). Trimming left V 0 bases short and J 2 bases short, with 14 bases between. The V gene's germline CDR1 is SGHDT and CDR2 YYEEEE. The CDR3 sequence is 17 residues long. In DNA, the CDR3 is TGTGCCAGCAGCTTGGGTGACAGCTTTAAAAACACCGGGGAGCTGTTTTTT. Translated: CASSLGDSFKNTGELFF.

This clonotype has a single count. This chain uses TRBV12-3 or TRBV12-4 with TRBJ1-3; possible D gene TRBD1, 6 bases. V lost 4 bases and J lost 0, with 10 bases in between. This CDR3 comprises 15 residues. CDR3 DNA: TGTGCCAGCAGTTCCGAACAGGGCTCTGGAAACACCATATATTTT. Protein sequence: CASSSEQGSGNTIYF.

The chain uses TRBV4-1 and TRBJ2-7; D is possibly TRBD2 (5 bases). CDR1 MGHRA and CDR2 YSYEKL come from the germline V gene. The V end lost 1 base, the J end lost 7 bases, and 20 bases lay between the germline ends. This CDR3 is built from 16 residues. Here the CDR3 DNA reads TGCGCCAGCAGCCAAGGGTACCAGCTACCCAGCGGAGAGCAGTACTTC. Encoded protein: CASSQGYQLPSGEQYF.

The rearrangement joins TRBV6-1 to TRBJ1-1; D is possibly TRBD1 (6 bases). The germline V gene has CDR1 MNHNS and CDR2 SASEGT. CDR3 size: 16 residues. Trimming pared 3 bases from V and 1 base from J, leaving 15 bases between. The CDR3 region has the DNA TGTGCCAGCAGTGACCCACCAGGGGACCCGAACACTGAAGCTTTCTTT. Protein product: CASSDPPGDPNTEAFF.

The sample holds a few counts of this clonotype. V usage is TRBV29-1 and J usage is TRBJ1-2; D is unresolved. Germline values: CDR1 SQVTM, CDR2 ANQGSEA. V was pared by 6 bases and J by 8 bases, with 16 bases between. CDR3 size: 12 residues. CDR3 DNA sequence: TGCAGCGTGAGATTAGGAGTCCTCGGCTACACCTTC. Its translation is CSVRLGVLGYTF.

This clonotype was observed many times. The chain is built from TRBV7-9 and TRBJ2-4, with D maybe TRBD1 (5 bases). The length of the CDR3 is 15 residues. The V gene lost 0 bases and the J gene lost 0 bases, with 6 bases spanning the gap. Germline V gives CDR1 SEHNR, CDR2 FQNEAQ (reference sequence). DNA for the CDR3: TGTGCCAGCAGCTTAGCGGGGCTAGCCAAAAACATTCAGTACTTC. It translates to CASSLAGLAKNIQYF.

The V call is TRBV9, the J call TRBJ1-6; D uncertain. This CDR3 has 14 residues. The V gene lost 0 bases and the J gene lost 7 bases, with 8 bases spanning the gap. Germline assignment: CDR1 SGDLS and CDR2 YYNGEE. The CDR3, as DNA: TGTGCCAGCAGCGTAGAAGGCGTAAATTCACCCCTCCACTTT. Its translation: CASSVEGVNSPLHF.

This clonotype was recorded at least ten times. The V call is TRBV6-1, the J call TRBJ2-3, with 8 bases fitting TRBD2. There are 16 residues in the CDR3. Per germline, CDR1 MNHNS and CDR2 SASEGT. The V and J ends lost 3 bases and 5 bases, in that order; junction bases with no gene match: 10. The CDR3 DNA sequence: TGTGCCAGCAGTGACGAGCGGGGGCGAGGTGGAGATACGCAGTATTTT. This gives the protein CASSDERGRGGDTQYF.

A few counts support this clonotype. V and J are TRBV5-1 and TRBJ2-1; TRBD1 or TRBD2 may be the D gene (5 bases each). V was shortened by 4 bases and J by 5 bases, with 7 bases between the two germline ends. CDR1 and CDR2 from the germline V gene are SGHRS and YFSETQ. The CDR3 covers 12 residues. CDR3 region: CASSGGNNEQFF. As DNA, the CDR3 is TGCGCCAGCAGCGGGGGAAACAATGAGCAGTTCTTC. Drawing the rest from reference TRBV5-1 and TRBJ2-1, the complete variable domain is KAGVTQTPRYLIKTRGQQVTLSCSPISGHRSVSWYQQTPGQGLQFLFEYFSETQRNKGNFPGRFSGRQFSNSRSEMNVSTLELGDSALYLCASSGGNNEQFFGPGTRLTVL.

This clonotype was picked up many times. The gene calls are TRBV6-4 and TRBJ1-4, with a tentative D call TRBD1 (6 bases). Germline V lookup: CDR1 MRHNA, CDR2 SNTAGT. The CDR3 extends over 14 amino acids. V dropped 5 bases and J dropped 6 bases, with 13 bases sitting between them. Written as DNA, the CDR3 is TGTGCCAGCAGTCTCCGGGACATGGATGAAAAACTGTTTTTT. It encodes CASSLRDMDEKLFF.

This clonotype was found many times. The V call is TRBV20-1, the J call TRBJ2-7, with D perhaps TRBD2 (5 bases). The V and J ends lost 1 base and 0 bases respectively, with 7 bases between them. This CDR3 is 13 amino acids long. Per germline, CDR1 DFQATT and CDR2 SNEGSKA (reference sequence). CDR3 in amino acids: CSARVGSSYEQYF. The DNA of the CDR3 is TGCAGTGCTAGAGTGGGGAGCTCCTACGAGCAGTACTTC.